Below, one T cell receptor beta chain is given with its context. Its specificity is unknown. The protocol was immunoSEQ multiplex PCR, while the TCRdb copy is restricted to in-frame clones and leaves out a portion. The table has approximately 350,000 clones, 90% to 97% seen once. From germline, CDR1 is MNHEY and CDR2 SMNVEV (reference sequence). The trim removed 4 bases at V and 1 base at J, leaving 3 bases unmatched. The CDR3 runs 15 residues. Healthy HIV-negative adults without recent acute infections or vaccinations served as donors. The record originates from a study of shared clonotypes between healthy human individuals. Points from the study as a whole: Represented diversity, genetic and exposure-history alike, was limited by few donors.

The chain combines TRBV27 with TRBJ2-3; the match to TRBD2 covers 9 bases. The source of this sequence is a man younger than 40 in good health. Sequencing used memory CD8+ T cells sorted from blood. Subset reported: CD45RO+ cells pooled with CCR7-negative TemRA cells. In nucleotides, the CDR3 is TGTGCCAGCAGTTACCGGACTAGCGGCACAGATACGCAGTATTTT. Residues: CASSYRTSGTDTQYF.